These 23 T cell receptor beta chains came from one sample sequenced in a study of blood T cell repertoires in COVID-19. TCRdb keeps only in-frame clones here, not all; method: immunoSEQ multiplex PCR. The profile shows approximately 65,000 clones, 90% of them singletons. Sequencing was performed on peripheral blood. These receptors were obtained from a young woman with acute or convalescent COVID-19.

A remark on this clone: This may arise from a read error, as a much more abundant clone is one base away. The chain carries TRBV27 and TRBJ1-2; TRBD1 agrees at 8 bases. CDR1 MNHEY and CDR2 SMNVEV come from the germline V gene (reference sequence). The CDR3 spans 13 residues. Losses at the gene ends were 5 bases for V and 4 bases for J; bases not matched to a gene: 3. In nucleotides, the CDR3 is TGTGCCAGCAGTCCAGGACAGGGCTATGGCTACACCTTC. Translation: CASSPGQGYGYTF.

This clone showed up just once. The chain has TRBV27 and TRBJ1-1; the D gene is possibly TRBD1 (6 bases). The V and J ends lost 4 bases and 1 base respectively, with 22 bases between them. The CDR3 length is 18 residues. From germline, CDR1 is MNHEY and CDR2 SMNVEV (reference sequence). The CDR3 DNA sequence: TGTGCCAGCAGTTCCTATGAGACTTTTGGGGGCCCGAACACTGAAGCTTTCTTT. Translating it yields CASSSYETFGGPNTEAFF.

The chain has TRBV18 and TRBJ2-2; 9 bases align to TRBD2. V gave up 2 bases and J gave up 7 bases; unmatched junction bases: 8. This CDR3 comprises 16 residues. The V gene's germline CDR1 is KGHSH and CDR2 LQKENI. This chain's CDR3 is CASSPWTSDSGGELFF. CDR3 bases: TGTGCCAGCTCACCATGGACTAGCGATTCCGGCGGGGAGCTGTTTTTT. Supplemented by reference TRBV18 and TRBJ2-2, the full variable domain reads NAGVMQNPRHLVRRRGQEARLRCSPMKGHSHVYWYRQLPEEGLKFMVYLQKENIIDESGMPKERFSAEFPKEGPSILRIQQVVRGDSAAYFCASSPWTSDSGGELFFGEGSRLTVL.

CDR3 nucleotides: TGTGCCAGCCACAGGGTAGGGACTGAAGCTTTCTTT. The encoded protein is CASHRVGTEAFF. J is TRBJ1-1 and V is TRBV11-2; tentatively, D is TRBD1 (6 bases). Looked up from germline, CDR1 is SGHAT and CDR2 is FQNNGV. The V gene lost 8 bases and the J gene lost 5 bases, with 12 bases spanning the gap. CDR3 length equals 12 residues.

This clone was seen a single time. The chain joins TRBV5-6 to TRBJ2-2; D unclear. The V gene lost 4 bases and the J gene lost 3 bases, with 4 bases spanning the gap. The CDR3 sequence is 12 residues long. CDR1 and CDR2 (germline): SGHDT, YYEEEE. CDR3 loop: CASSPYTGELFF. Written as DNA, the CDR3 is TGTGCCAGCAGCCCCTACACCGGGGAGCTGTTTTTT.

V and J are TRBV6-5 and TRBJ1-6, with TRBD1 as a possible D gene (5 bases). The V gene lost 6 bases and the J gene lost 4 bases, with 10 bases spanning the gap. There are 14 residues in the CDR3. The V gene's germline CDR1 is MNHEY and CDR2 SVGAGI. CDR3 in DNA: TGTGCCAGCAGAACAGGAACTTATAATTCACCCCTCCACTTT. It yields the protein CASRTGTYNSPLHF.

For the CDR3, the DNA is TGTGCCAGCAGTACCCTTAGGGAGGGCACTCAGCCCCAGCATTTT. Its protein is CASSTLREGTQPQHF. V is TRBV28 and J is TRBJ1-5; D remains ambiguous. V was cut by 5 bases and J by 6 bases, with 17 bases left in between. The CDR3 has 15 amino acids. Germline V gene sequence: CDR1 MDHEN, CDR2 SYDVKM.

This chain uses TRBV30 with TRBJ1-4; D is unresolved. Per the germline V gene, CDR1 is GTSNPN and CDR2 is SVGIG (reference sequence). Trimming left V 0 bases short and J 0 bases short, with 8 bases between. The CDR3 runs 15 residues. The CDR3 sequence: CAWSVLSPTNEKLFF. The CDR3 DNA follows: TGTGCCTGGAGTGTACTGAGCCCAACTAATGAAAAACTGTTTTTT.

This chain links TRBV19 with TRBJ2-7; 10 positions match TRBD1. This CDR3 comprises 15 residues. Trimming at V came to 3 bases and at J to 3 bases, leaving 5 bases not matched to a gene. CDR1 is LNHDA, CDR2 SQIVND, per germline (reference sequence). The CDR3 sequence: CASSITGTGVYEQYF. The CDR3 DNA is TGTGCCAGTAGTATTACAGGGACAGGGGTCTACGAGCAGTACTTC.

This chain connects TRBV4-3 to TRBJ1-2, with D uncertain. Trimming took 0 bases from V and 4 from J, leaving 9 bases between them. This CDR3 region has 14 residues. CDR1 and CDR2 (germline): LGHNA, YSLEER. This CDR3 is CASSQEASGYGYTF. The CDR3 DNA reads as TGCGCCAGCAGCCAAGAGGCTTCAGGCTATGGCTACACCTTC.

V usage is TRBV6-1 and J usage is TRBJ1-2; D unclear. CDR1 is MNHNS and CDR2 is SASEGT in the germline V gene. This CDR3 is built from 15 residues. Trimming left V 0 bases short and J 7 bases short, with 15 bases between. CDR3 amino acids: CASSEARIIKTGYTF. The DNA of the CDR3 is TGTGCCAGCAGTGAAGCGCGGATTATTAAAACTGGCTACACCTTC.

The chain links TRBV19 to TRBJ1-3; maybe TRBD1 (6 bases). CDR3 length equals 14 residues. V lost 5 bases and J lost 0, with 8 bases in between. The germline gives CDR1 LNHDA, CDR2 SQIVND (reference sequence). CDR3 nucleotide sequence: TGTGCCAGTAGTGTGACAGGCTCTGGAAACACCATATATTTT. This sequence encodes CASSVTGSGNTIYF.

The CDR3, as DNA: TGTGCCAGCAGCTTAGACCCTGGGCGGGGGAACACTGAAGCTTTCTTT. Amino acids: CASSLDPGRGNTEAFF. The genes are TRBV11-2 and TRBJ1-1; D unresolved. Germline V gene lookup returns CDR1 SGHAT and CDR2 FQNNGV. The V end was cut by 0 bases, the J end by 1 base, with 12 bases between. This CDR3 region has 16 residues.

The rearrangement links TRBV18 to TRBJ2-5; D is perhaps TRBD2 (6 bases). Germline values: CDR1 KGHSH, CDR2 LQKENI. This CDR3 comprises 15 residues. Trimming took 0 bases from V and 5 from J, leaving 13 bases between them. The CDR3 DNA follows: TGTGCCAGCTCACCACCCGGGAGCGGTGGCGAGACCCAGTACTTC. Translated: CASSPPGSGGETQYF.

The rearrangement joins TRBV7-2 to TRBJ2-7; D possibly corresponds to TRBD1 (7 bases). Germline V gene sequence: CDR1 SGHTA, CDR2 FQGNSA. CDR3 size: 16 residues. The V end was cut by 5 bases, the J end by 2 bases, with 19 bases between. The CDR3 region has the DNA TGTGCCAGCAGCCCGAGGGGGCGGGATTCCCCCTACGAGCAGTACTTC. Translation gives CASSPRGRDSPYEQYF.

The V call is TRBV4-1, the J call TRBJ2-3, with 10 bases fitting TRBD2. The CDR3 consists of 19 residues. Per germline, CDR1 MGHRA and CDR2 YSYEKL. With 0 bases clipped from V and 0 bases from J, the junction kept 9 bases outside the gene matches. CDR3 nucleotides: TGCGCCAGCAGCCAAGATCCGAGCGGGGGGGCCAAAAGCACAGATACGCAGTATTTT. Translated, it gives CASSQDPSGGAKSTDTQYF.

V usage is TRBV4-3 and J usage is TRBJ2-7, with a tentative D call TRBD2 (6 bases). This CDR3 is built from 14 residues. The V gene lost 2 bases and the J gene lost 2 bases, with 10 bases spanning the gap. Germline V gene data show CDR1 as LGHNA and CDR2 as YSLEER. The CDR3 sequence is CASSQFGGPYEQYF. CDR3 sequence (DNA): TGCGCCAGCAGCCAATTCGGGGGACCCTACGAGCAGTACTTC.

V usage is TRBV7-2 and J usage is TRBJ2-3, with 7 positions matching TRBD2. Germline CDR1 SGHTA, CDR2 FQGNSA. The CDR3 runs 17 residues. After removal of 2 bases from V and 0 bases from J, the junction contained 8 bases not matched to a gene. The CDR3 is CASSLREAGVSTDTQYF. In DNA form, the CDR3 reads TGTGCCAGCAGCTTACGGGAGGCTGGGGTTAGCACAGATACGCAGTATTTT.

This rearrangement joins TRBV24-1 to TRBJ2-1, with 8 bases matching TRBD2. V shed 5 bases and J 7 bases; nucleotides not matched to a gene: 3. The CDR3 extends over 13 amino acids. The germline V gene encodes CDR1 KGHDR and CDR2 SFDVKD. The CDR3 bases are TGTGCCACCAGTGCCGGGAGGGCGAATGAGCAGTTCTTC. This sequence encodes CATSAGRANEQFF.

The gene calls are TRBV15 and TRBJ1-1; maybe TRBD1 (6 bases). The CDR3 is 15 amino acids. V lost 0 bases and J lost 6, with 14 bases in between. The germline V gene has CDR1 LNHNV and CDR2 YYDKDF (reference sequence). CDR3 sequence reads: CATSRDRGAVPEAFF. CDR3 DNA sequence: TGTGCCACCAGCAGAGATCGGGGGGCAGTGCCTGAAGCTTTCTTT.

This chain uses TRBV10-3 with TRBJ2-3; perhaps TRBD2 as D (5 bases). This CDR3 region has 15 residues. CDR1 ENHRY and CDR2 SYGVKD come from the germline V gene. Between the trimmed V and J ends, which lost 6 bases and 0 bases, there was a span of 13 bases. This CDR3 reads CAISADYPSTDTQYF. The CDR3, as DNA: TGTGCCATCAGCGCCGACTACCCTAGCACAGATACGCAGTATTTT.

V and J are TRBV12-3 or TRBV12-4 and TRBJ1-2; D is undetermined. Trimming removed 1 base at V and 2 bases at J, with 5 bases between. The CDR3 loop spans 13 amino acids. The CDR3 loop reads CASSLGENYGYTF. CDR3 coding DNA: TGTGCCAGCAGTTTAGGAGAGAACTATGGCTACACCTTC.

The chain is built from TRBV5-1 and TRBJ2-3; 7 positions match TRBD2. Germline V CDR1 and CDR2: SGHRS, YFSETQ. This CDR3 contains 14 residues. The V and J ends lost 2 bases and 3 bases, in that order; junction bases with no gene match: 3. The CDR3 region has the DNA TGCGCCAGCAGCTTAGGACTAGTTACAGATACGCAGTATTTT. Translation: CASSLGLVTDTQYF.